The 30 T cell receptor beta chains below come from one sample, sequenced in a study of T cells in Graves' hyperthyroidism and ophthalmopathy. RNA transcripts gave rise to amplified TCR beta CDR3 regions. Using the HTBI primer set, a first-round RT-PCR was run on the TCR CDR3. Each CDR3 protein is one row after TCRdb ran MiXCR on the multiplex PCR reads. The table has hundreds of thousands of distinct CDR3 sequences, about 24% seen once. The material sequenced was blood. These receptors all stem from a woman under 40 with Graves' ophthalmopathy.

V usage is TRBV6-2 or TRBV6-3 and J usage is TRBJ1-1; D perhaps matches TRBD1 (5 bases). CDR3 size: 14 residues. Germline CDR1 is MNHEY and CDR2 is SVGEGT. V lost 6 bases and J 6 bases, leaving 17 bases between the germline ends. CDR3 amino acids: CASRPSGWVAEAFF. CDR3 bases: TGTGCCAGCAGACCTTCAGGGTGGGTCGCTGAAGCTTTCTTT.

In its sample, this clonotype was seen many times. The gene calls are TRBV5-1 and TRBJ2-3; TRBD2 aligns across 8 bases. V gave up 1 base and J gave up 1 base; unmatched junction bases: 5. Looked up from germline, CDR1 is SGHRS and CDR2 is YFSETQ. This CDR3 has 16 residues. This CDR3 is CASSLSARGGTDTQYF. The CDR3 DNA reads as TGCGCCAGCAGCTTGAGCGCGCGGGGGGGCACAGATACGCAGTATTTT.

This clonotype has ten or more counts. The CDR3 region is CAITRGGYGYTF. The CDR3 DNA reads as TGTGCCATCACTCGGGGAGGCTATGGCTACACCTTC. V gene TRBV10-3 combines with J gene TRBJ1-2, with no clear D. Trimming cost V 7 bases and J 4 bases, with 10 bases left between them. The CDR3 is 12 residues long. Germline loops: CDR1 ENHRY, CDR2 SYGVKD.

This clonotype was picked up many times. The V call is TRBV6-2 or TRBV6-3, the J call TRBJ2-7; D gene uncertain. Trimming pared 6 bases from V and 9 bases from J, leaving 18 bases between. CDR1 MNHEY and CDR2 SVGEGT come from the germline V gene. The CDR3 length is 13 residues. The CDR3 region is CASSPGRVRAQYF. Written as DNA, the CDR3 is TGTGCCAGCAGCCCTGGTCGAGTACGAGCGCAGTACTTC.

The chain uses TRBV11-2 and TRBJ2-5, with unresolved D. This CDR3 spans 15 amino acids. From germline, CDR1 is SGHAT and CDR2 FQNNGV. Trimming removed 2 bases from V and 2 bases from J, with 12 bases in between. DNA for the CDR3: TGTGCCAGCAGCTTACGACCGGGTCCACAAGAGACCCAGTACTTC. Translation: CASSLRPGPQETQYF.

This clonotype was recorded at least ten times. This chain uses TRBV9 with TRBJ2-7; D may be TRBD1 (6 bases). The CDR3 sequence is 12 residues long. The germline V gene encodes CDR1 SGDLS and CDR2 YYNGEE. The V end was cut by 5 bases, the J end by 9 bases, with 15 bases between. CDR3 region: CASSGEGQVQYF. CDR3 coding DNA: TGTGCCAGCAGTGGCGAGGGACAAGTGCAGTACTTC.

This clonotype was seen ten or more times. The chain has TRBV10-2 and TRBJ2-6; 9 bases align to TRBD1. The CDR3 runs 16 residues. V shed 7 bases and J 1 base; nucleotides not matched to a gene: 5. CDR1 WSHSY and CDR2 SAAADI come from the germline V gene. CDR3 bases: TGCGCCAGCACCCCGACAGGGGGGTCTGGGGCCAACGTCCTGACTTTC. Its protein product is CASTPTGGSGANVLTF.

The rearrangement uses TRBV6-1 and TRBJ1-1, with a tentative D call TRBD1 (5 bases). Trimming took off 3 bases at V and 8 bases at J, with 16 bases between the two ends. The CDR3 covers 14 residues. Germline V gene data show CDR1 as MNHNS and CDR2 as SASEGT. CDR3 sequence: CASSDSTGGYEAFF. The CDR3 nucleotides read TGTGCCAGCAGTGATTCTACGGGGGGATACGAAGCTTTCTTT.

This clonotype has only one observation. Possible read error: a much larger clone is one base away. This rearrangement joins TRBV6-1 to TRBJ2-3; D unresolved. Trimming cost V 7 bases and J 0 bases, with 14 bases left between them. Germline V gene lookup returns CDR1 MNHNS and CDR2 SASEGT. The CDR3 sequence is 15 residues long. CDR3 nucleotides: TGTGCCAGCATTGTTGCCAGGAGAAGCACAGATACGCAGTATTTT. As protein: CASIVARRSTDTQYF.

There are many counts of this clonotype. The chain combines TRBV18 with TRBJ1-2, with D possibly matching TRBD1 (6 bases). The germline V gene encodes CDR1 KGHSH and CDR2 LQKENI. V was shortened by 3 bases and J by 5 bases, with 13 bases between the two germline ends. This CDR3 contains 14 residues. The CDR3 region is CASSPEGGGYGYTF. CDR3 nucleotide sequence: TGTGCCAGCTCACCGGAAGGAGGGGGTTATGGCTACACCTTC.

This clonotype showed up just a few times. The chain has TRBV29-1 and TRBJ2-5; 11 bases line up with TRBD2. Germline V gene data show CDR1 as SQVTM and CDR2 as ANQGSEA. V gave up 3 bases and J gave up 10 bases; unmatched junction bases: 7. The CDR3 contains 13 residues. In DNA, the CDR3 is TGCAGCGTTGATCCACTAGCGGGAGAGGTCCAGTACTTC. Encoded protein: CSVDPLAGEVQYF.

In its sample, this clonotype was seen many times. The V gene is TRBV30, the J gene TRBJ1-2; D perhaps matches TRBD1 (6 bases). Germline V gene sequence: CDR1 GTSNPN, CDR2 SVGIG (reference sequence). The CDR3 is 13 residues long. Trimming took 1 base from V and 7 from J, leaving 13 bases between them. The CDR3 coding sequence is TGTGCCTGGAGTGGTGTAGGAGGGGGTGGCTACACCTTC. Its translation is CAWSGVGGGGYTF.

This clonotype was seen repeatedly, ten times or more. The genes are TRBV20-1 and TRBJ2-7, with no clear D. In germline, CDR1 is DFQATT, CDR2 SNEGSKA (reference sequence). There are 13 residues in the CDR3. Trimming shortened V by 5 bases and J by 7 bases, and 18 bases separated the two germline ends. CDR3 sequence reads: CSAPRRTLGEQYF. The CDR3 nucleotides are TGCAGTGCTCCCCGGCGGACCCTGGGGGAGCAGTACTTC.

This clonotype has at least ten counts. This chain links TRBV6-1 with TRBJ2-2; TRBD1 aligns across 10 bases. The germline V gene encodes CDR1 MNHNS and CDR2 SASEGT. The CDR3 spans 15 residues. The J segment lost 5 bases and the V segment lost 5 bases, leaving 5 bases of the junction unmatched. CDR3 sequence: CASSRQGAGTGELFF. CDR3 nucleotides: TGTGCCAGCAGTCGACAGGGGGCGGGAACCGGGGAGCTGTTTTTT.

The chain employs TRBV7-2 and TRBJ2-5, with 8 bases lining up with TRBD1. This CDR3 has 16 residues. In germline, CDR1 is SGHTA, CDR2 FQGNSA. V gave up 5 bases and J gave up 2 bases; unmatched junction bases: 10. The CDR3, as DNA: TGTGCCAGCAGCACCGGACAGGGCCCGCGGCAAGAGACCCAGTACTTC. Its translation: CASSTGQGPRQETQYF.

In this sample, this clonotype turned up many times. The CDR3 nucleotides are TGCACCCTTCCTAGGGGAGACGAGACCCAGTACTTC. This gives the protein CTLPRGDETQYF. V gene TRBV20-1 combines with J gene TRBJ2-5, with D perhaps assigned TRBD1 or TRBD2 (5 bases each). The CDR3 runs to 12 residues. CDR1 is DFQATT, CDR2 SNEGSKA, per germline (reference sequence).

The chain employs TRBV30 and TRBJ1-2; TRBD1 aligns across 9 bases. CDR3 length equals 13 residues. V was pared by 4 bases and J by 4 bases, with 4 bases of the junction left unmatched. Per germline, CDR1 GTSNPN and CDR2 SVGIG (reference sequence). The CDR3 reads CAWIPGQGYGYTF. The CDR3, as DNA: TGTGCCTGGATTCCGGGACAGGGCTATGGCTACACCTTC.

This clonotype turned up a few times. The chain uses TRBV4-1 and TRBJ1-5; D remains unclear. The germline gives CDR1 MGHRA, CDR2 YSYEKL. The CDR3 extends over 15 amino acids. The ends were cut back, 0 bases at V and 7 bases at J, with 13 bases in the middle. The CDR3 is CASSQDSGSAQPQHF. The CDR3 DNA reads TGCGCCAGCAGCCAAGATTCGGGGTCGGCGCAGCCCCAGCATTTT.

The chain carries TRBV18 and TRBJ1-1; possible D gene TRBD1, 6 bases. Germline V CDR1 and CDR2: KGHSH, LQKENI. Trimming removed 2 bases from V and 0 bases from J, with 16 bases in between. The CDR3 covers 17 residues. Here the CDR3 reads CASSPVRQGSMNTEAFF. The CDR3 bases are TGTGCCAGCTCACCAGTGAGGCAGGGGTCCATGAACACTGAAGCTTTCTTT.

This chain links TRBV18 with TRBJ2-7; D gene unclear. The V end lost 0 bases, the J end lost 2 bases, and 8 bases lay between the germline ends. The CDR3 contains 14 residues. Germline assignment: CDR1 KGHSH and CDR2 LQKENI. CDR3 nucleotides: TGTGCCAGCTCACCACCGACACGAACCTACGAGCAGTACTTC. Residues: CASSPPTRTYEQYF. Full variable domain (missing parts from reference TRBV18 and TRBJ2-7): NAGVMQNPRHLVRRRGQEARLRCSPMKGHSHVYWYRQLPEEGLKFMVYLQKENIIDESGMPKERFSAEFPKEGPSILRIQQVVRGDSAAYFCASSPPTRTYEQYFGPGTRLTVT.

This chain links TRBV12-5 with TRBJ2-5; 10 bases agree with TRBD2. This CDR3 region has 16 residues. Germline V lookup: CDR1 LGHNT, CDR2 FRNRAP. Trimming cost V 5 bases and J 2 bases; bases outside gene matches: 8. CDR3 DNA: TGTGCTAGTGGTGCCATACTAGCGGGGACTCAAGAGACCCAGTACTTC. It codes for CASGAILAGTQETQYF.

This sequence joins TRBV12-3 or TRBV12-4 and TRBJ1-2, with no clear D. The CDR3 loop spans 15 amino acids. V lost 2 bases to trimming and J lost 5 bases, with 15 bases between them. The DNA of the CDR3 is TGTGCCAGCAGTTTACACGGCACTCTTCCGTATGGCTACACCTTC. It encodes CASSLHGTLPYGYTF.

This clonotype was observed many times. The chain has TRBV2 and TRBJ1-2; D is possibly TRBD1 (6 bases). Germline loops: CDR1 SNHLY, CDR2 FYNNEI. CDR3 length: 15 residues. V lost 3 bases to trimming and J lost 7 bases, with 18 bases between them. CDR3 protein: CASSDVFFTGPGYTF. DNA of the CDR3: TGTGCCAGCAGTGACGTCTTCTTCACAGGGCCTGGCTACACCTTC.

CDR3 DNA sequence: TGTGCCAGCAGCCCACTCCATAGACAGGGCGACGAGTACTTC. Its translation is CASSPLHRQGDEYF. This sequence joins TRBV7-8 and TRBJ2-7; TRBD1 matches at 7 bases. CDR1 and CDR2 (germline): SGHVS, FQNEAQ. This CDR3 comprises 14 residues. The V gene end was trimmed by 5 bases and the J gene end by 11 bases; junction bases not matched to a gene: 15.

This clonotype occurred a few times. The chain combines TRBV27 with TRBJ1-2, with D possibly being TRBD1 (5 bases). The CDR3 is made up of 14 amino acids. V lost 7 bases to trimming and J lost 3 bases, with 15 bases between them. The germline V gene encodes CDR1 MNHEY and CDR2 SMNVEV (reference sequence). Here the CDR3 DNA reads TGTGCCAGCACCGTTCCCGGGGCTTACTATGGCTACACCTTC. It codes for CASTVPGAYYGYTF.

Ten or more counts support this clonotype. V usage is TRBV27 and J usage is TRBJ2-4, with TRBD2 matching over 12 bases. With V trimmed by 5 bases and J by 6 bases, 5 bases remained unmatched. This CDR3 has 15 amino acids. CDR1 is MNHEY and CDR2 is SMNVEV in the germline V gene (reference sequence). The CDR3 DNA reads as TGTGCCAGCAGTCCACTAGCGGGGGGCGGAAACATTCAGTACTTC. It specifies CASSPLAGGGNIQYF.

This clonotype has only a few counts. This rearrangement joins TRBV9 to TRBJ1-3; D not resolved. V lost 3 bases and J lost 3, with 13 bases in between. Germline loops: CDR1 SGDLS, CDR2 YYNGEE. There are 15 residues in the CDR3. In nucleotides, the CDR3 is TGTGCCAGCAGCGCAGCCCTGGACGGTGGAAACACCATATATTTT. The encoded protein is CASSAALDGGNTIYF. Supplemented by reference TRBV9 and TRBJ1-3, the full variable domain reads DSGVTQTPKHLITATGQRVTLRCSPRSGDLSVYWYQQSLDQGLQFLIQYYNGEERAKGNILERFSAQQFPDLHSELNLSSLELGDSALYFCASSAALDGGNTIYFGEGSWLTVV.

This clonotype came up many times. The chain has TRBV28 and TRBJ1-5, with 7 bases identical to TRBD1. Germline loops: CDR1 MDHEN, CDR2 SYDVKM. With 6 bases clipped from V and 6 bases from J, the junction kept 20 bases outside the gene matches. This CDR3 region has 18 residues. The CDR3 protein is CASRPTGARQRSSQPQHF. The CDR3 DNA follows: TGTGCCAGCAGACCTACAGGGGCGAGGCAACGGTCCAGTCAGCCCCAGCATTTT. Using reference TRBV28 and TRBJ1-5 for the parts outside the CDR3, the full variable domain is DVKVTQSSRYLVKRTGEKVFLECVQDMDHENMFWYRQDPGLGLRLIYFSYDVKMKEKGDIPEGYSVSREKKERFSLILESASTNQTSMYLCASRPTGARQRSSQPQHFGDGTRLSIL.

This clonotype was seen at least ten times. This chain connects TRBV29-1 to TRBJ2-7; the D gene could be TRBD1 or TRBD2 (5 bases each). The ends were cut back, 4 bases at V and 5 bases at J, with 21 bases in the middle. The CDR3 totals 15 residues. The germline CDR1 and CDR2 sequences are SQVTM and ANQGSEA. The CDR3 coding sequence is TGCAGCGTTGGAGGGGTTTGGGGGATTATTCACGAGCAGTACTTC. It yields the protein CSVGGVWGIIHEQYF.

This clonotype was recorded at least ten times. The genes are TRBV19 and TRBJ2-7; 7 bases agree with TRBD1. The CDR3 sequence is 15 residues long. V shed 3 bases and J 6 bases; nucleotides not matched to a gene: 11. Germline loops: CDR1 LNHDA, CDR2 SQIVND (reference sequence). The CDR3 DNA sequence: TGTGCCAGTAGTATTAGGCGGACAGGCGACGGCGAGCAGTACTTC. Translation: CASSIRRTGDGEQYF.